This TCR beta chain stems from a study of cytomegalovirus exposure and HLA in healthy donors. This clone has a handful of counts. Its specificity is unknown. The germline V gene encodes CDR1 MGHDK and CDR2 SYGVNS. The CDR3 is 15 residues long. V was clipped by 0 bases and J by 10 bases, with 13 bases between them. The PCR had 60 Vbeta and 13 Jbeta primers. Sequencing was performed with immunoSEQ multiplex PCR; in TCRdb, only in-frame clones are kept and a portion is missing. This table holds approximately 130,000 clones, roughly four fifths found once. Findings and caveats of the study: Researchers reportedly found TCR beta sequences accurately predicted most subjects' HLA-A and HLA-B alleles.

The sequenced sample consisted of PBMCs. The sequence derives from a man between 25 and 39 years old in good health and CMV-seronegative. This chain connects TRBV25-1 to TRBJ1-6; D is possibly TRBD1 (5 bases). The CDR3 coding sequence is TGTGCCAGCAGTGAATATGGGCAGGGAGGGTCACCCCTCCACTTT. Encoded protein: CASSEYGQGGSPLHF.